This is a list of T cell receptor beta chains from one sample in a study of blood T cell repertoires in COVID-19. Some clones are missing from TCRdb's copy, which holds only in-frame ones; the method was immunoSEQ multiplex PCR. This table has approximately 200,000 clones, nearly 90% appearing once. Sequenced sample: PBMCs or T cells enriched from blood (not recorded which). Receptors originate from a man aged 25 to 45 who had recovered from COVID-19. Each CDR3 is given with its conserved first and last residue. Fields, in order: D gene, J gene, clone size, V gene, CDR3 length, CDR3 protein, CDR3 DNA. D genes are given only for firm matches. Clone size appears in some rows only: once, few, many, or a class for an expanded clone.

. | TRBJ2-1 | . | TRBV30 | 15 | CAWTKGGTNYNEQFF | TGTGCCTGGACCAAAGGGGGGACTAATTACAATGAGCAGTTCTTC
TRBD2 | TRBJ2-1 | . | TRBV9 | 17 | CASSVGLAGVSYNEQFF | TGTGCCAGCAGCGTAGGGCTAGCGGGGGTATCCTACAATGAGCAGTTCTTC
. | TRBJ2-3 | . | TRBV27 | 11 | CASSPGWAQYF | TGTGCCAGCAGCCCCGGGTGGGCGCAGTATTTT
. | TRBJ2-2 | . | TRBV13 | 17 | CASSFVRRAVNTGELFF | TGTGCCAGCAGCTTCGTCCGGAGGGCCGTGAACACCGGGGAGCTGTTTTTT
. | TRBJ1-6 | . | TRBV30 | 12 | CAWTPEGSPLHF | TGTGCCTGGACTCCGGAGGGTTCACCCCTCCACTTT
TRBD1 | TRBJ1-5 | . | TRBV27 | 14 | CASSSRTGNQPQHF | TGTGCCAGCAGTTCCCGGACAGGGAATCAGCCCCAGCATTTT
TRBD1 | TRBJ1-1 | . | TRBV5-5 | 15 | CASSSKTGVDTEAFF | TGTGCCAGCAGCTCGAAGACAGGGGTAGACACTGAAGCTTTCTTT
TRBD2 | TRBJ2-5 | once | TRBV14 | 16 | CASSPGRVMIGETQYF | TGTGCCAGCAGCCCAGGGAGGGTGATGATCGGAGAGACCCAGTACTTC
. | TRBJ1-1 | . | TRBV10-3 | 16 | CAISEPGLASGTEAFF | TGTGCCATCAGTGAGCCCGGGTTGGCCTCTGGAACTGAAGCTTTCTTT
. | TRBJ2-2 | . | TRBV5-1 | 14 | CASSPPAGAGELFF | TGCGCCAGCAGCCCACCCGCTGGAGCCGGGGAGCTGTTTTTT
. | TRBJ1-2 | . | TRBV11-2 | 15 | CASSFFSSRNYGYTF | TGTGCCAGCAGCTTTTTCTCCAGTCGAAACTATGGCTACACCTTC
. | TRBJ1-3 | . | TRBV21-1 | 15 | CASSARDSSGNTIYF | TGTGCCAGCAGCGCCCGGGACAGCTCTGGAAACACCATATATTTT
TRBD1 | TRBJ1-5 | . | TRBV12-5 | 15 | CASGLGDRVSQPQHF | TGTGCTAGTGGTTTGGGCGACAGGGTCAGTCAGCCCCAGCATTTT
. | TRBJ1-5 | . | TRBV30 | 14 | CAWSVLGYHQPQHF | TGTGCCTGGAGTGTACTAGGGTATCATCAGCCCCAGCATTTT
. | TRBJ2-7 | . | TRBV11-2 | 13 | CASSPFETYEQYF | TGTGCCAGCAGCCCCTTCGAGACCTACGAGCAGTACTTC
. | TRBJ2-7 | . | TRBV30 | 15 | CAWSVRSILVYEQYF | TGTGCCTGGAGTGTCCGGAGTATCTTGGTCTACGAGCAGTACTTC
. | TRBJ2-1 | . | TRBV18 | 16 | CASSPPTGGGHNEQFF | TGTGCCAGCTCACCACCCACAGGGGGGGGCCACAATGAGCAGTTCTTC
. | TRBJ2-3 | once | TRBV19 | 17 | CASRVGARRSGTDTQYF | TGTGCCAGTAGGGTTGGGGCTAGGCGTTCTGGCACAGATACGCAGTATTTT
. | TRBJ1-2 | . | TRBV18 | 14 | CASSRDNRNYGYTF | TGTGCCAGCTCTCGGGACAACAGAAACTATGGCTACACCTTC
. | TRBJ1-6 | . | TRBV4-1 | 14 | CASSQAQNNSPLHF | TGCGCCAGCAGCCAGGCACAGAATAATTCACCCCTCCACTTT
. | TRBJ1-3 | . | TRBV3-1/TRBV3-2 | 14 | CASSQVSSGNTIYF | TGTGCCAGCAGCCAAGTGAGCTCTGGAAACACCATATATTTT
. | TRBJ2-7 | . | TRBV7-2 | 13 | CASSWDKVYEQYF | TGTGCCAGCAGCTGGGACAAGGTCTACGAGCAGTACTTC
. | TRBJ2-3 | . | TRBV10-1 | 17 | CASSEGRQAHSTDTQYF | TGCGCCAGCAGTGAGGGAAGGCAGGCCCACAGCACAGATACGCAGTATTTT
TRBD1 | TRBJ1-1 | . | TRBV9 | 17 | CASSPGGQEYPDTEAFF | TGTGCCAGCAGCCCGGGGGGACAGGAATACCCTGACACTGAAGCTTTCTTT
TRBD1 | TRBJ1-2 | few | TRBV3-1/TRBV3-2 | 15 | CASSQETGGNYGYTF | TGTGCCAGCAGCCAAGAGACAGGGGGAAACTATGGCTACACCTTC
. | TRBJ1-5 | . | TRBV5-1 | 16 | CASSLGAQGDGEPQHF | TGCGCCAGCAGCTTGGGAGCACAGGGAGATGGAGAGCCCCAGCATTTT
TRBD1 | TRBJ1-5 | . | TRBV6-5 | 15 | CASSYSGGGNQPQHF | TGTGCCAGCAGTTATTCAGGGGGTGGCAATCAGCCCCAGCATTTT
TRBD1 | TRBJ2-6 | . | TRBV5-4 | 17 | CASSLETGRSGANVLTF | TGTGCCAGCAGCTTGGAGACAGGGCGCTCTGGGGCCAACGTCCTGACTTTC
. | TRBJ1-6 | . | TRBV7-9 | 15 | CASSLADSRNSPLHF | TGTGCCAGCAGCTTAGCCGACAGCCGAAATTCACCCCTCCACTTT
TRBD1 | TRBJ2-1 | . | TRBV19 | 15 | CASSRVRGFANEQFF | TGTGCCAGTAGTAGGGTCAGGGGGTTTGCCAATGAGCAGTTCTTC
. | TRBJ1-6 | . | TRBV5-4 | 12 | CASSFPGSPLHF | TGTGCCAGCAGCTTCCCGGGTTCACCCCTCCACTTT
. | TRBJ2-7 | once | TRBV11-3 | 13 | CASSLGRAYEQYF | TGTGCCAGCAGCTTAGGACGGGCCTACGAGCAGTACTTC
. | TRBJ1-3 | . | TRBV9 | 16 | CASSGQISNSGNTIYF | TGTGCCAGCAGCGGACAGATTTCTAACTCTGGAAACACCATATATTTT
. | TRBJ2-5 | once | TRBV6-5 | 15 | CASSSPLDSKKTQYF | TGTGCCAGCAGTTCCCCATTGGACTCCAAGAAGACCCAGTACTTC
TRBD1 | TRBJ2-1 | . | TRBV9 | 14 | CASSAGTGLSEQFF | TGTGCCAGCAGCGCTGGGACAGGTTTGAGTGAGCAGTTCTTC
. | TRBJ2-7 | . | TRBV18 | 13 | CASSPPGAYEQYF | TGTGCCAGCTCACCACCGGGGGCGTACGAGCAGTACTTC
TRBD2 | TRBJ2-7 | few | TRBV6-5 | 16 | CASSYRVSGGSYEQYF | TGTGCCAGCAGTTACCGAGTTAGCGGGGGCTCCTACGAGCAGTACTTC
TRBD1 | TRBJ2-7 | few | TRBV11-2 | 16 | CASSLQPVLSGGEQYF | TGTGCCAGCAGCCTACAACCAGTCCTTTCAGGGGGCGAGCAGTACTTC
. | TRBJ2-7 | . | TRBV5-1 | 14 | CASSSDGGNYEQYF | TGCGCCAGCAGCTCCGACGGGGGTAACTACGAGCAGTACTTC
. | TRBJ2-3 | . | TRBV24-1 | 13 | CATSDSRADTQYF | TGTGCCACCAGTGATTCGCGGGCGGATACGCAGTATTTT
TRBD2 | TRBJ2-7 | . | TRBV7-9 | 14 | CASGRTSGTYEQYF | TGTGCCAGCGGACGGACTAGCGGGACCTACGAGCAGTACTTC
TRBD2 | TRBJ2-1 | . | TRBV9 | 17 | CASSVGRPGGPNNEQFF | TGTGCCAGCAGCGTAGGCCGACCGGGGGGGCCTAACAATGAGCAGTTCTTC
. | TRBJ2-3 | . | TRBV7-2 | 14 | CASSLSRDSSTQYF | TGTGCCAGCAGCTTAAGTCGGGACTCGTCTACGCAGTATTTT
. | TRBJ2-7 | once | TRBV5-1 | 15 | CASSLEGGAYYEQYF | TGCGCCAGCAGCTTGGAAGGGGGGGCTTACTACGAGCAGTACTTC
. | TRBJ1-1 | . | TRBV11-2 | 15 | CASSSSALIQVEAFF | TGTGCCAGCAGCTCTAGCGCCTTAATACAGGTTGAAGCTTTCTTT
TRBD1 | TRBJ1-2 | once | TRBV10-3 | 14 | CAISEYRDSYGYTF | TGTGCCATCAGTGAGTACAGGGACAGCTATGGCTACACCTTC
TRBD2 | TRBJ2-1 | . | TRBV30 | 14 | CACRPAGTYNEQFF | TGTGCCTGCCGGCCAGCGGGAACCTACAATGAGCAGTTCTTC
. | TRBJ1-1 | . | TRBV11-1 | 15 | CASSRGGVGNTEAFF | TGTGCCAGCAGCCGCGGAGGAGTGGGGAACACTGAAGCTTTCTTT
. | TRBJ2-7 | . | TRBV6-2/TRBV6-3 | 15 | CASSYASAHSYEQYF | TGTGCCAGCAGTTACGCTAGCGCTCACTCCTACGAGCAGTACTTC
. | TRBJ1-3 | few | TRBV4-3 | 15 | CASSIEGSSGNTIYF | TGCGCCAGCAGCATCGAGGGATCATCTGGAAACACCATATATTTT
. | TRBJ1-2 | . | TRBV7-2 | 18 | CASSFGMNSRGSANGYTF | TGTGCCAGCAGCTTTGGGATGAATAGCCGGGGATCCGCTAATGGCTACACCTTC
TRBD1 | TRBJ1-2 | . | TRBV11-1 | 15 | CASSTGDRGWYGYTF | TGTGCCAGCAGCACAGGGGACAGGGGATGGTATGGCTACACCTTC
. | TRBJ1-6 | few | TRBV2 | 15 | CASSEPRDTNSPLHF | TGTGCCAGCAGTGAACCCCGGGACACGAATTCACCCCTCCACTTT